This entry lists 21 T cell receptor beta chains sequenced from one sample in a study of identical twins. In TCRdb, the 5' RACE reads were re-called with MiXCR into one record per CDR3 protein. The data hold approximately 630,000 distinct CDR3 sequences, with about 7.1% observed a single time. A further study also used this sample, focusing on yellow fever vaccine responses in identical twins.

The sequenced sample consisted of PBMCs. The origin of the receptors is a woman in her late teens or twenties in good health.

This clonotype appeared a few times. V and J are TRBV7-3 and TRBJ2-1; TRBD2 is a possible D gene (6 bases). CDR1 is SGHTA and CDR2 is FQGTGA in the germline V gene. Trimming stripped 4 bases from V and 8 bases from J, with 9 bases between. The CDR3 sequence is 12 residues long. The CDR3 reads CASSWRDDEQFF. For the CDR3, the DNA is TGTGCCAGCAGCTGGAGGGACGATGAGCAGTTCTTC.

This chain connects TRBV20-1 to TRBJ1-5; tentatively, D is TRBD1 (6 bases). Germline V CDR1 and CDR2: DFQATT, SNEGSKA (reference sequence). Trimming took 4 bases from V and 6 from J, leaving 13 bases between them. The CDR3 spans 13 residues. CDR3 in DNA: TGCAGTGCTAAATCAGGGGTGAGTCAGCCCCAGCATTTT. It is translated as CSAKSGVSQPQHF.

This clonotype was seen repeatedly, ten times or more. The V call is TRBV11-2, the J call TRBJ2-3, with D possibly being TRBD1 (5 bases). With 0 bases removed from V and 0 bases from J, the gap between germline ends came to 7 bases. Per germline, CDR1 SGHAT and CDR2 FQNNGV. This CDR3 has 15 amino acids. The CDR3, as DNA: TGTGCCAGCAGCTTAGACCAGGGAAGCACAGATACGCAGTATTTT. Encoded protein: CASSLDQGSTDTQYF.

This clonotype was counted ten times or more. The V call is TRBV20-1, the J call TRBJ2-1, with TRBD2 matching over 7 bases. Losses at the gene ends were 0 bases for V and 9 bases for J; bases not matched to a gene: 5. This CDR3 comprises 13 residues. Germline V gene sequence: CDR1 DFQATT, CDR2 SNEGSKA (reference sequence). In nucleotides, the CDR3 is TGCAGTGCTAGAGATCTAGTAGCGGGTGAGCAGTTCTTC. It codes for CSARDLVAGEQFF.

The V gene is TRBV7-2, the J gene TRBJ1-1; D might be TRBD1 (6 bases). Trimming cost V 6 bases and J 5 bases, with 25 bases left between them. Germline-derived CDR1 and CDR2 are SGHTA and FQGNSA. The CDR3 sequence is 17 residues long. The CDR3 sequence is CASSTTRVIMQGTEAFF. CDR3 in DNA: TGTGCCAGCAGTACAACCAGGGTGATTATGCAGGGGACTGAAGCTTTCTTT. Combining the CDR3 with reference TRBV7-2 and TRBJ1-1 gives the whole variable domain GAGVSQSPSNKVTEKGKDVELRCDPISGHTALYWYRQSLGQGLEFLIYFQGNSAPDKSGLPSDRFSAERTGGSVSTLTIQRTQQEDSAVYLCASSTTRVIMQGTEAFFGQGTRLTVV.

In DNA form, the CDR3 reads TGTGCCAGCTGGAGACTAGCGGGGCAAGAGACCCAGTACTTC. The encoded protein is CASWRLAGQETQYF. The chain carries TRBV2 and TRBJ2-5, with TRBD2 matching 11 bases. CDR1 is SNHLY and CDR2 is FYNNEI in the germline V gene. V lost 8 bases, J lost 2 bases, and 4 bases stayed unmatched. This CDR3 region has 14 residues. Full variable domain (missing parts from reference TRBV2 and TRBJ2-5): EPEVTQTPSHQVTQMGQEVILRCVPISNHLYFYWYRQILGQKVEFLVSFYNNEISEKSEIFDDQFSVERPDGSNFTLKIRSTKLEDSAMYFCASWRLAGQETQYFGPGTRLLVL.

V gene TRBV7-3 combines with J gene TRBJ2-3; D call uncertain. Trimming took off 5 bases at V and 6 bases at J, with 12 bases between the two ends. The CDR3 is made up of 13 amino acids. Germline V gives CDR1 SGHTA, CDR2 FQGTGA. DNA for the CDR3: TGTGCCAGCAGCGGGGTCGGTGCGGATACGCAGTATTTT. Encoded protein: CASSGVGADTQYF.

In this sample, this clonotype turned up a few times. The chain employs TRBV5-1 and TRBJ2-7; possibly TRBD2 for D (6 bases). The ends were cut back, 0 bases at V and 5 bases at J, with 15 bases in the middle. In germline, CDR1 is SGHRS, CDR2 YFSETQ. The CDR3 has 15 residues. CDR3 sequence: CASSLAFGGVDEQYF. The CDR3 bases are TGCGCCAGCAGCTTGGCTTTCGGAGGGGTCGACGAGCAGTACTTC.

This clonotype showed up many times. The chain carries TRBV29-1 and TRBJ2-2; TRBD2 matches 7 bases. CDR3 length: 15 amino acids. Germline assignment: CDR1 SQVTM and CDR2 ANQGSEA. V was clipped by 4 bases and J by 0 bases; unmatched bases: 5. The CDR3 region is CSVGGGPPNTGELFF. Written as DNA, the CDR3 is TGCAGCGTTGGGGGGGGACCCCCGAACACCGGGGAGCTGTTTTTT.

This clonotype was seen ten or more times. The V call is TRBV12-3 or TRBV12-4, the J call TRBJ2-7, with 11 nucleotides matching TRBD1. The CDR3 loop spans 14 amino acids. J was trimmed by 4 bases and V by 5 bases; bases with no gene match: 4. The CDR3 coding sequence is TGTGCCAGCAGTAAGGGACAGGGGGGTTACGAGCAGTACTTC. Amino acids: CASSKGQGGYEQYF.

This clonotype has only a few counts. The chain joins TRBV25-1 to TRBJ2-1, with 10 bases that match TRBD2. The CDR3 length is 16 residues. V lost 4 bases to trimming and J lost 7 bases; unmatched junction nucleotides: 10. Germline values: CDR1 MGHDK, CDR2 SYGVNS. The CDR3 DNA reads TGTGCCAGCAGTGGAGCGGGAGGGCCCTCTCAGAATGAGCAGTTCTTC. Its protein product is CASSGAGGPSQNEQFF.

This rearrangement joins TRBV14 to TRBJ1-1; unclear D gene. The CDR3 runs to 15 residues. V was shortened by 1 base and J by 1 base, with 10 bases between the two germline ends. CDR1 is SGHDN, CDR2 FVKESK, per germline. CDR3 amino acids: CASSQAFSGNTEAFF. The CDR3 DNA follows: TGTGCCAGCAGCCAAGCATTCAGCGGGAACACTGAAGCTTTCTTT.

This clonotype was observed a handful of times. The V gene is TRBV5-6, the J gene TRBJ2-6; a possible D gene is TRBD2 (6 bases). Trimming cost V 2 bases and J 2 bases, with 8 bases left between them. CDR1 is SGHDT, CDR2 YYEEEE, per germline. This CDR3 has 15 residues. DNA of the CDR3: TGTGCCAGCAGCTTTTGGGGGGCTGGGGCCAACGTCCTGACTTTC. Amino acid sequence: CASSFWGAGANVLTF. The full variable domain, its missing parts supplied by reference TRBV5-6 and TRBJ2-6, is DAGVTQSPTHLIKTRGQQVTLRCSPKSGHDTVSWYQQALGQGPQFIFQYYEEEERQRGNFPDRFSGHQFPNYSSELNVNALLLGDSALYLCASSFWGAGANVLTFGAGSRLTVL.

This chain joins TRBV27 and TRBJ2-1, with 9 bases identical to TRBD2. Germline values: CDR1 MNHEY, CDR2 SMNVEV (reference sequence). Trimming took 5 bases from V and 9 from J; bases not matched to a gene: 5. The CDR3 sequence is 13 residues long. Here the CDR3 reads CASSPIAGAEQFF. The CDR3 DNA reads TGTGCCAGCAGTCCCATAGCGGGGGCTGAGCAGTTCTTC.

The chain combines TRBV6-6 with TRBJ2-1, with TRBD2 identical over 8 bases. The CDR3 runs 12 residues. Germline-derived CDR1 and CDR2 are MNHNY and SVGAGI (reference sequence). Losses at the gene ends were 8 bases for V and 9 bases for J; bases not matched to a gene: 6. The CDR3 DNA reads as TGTGCCAGCCGCGGGGGGTCTGGTGAGCAGTTCTTC. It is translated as CASRGGSGEQFF.

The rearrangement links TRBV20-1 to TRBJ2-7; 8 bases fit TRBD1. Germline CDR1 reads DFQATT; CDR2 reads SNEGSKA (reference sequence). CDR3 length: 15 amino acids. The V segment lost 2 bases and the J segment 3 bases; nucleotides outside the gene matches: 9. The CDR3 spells CSARPRTGPGYEQYV. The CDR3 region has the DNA TGCAGTGCTAGACCCAGGACAGGGCCTGGCTACGAGCAGTACGTC.

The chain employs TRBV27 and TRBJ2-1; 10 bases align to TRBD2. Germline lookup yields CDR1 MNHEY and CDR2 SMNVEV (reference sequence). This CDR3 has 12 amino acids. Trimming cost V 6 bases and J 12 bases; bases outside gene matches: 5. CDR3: CASSRPSGRQFF. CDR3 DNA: TGTGCCAGCAGCAGACCTAGCGGGAGGCAGTTCTTC.

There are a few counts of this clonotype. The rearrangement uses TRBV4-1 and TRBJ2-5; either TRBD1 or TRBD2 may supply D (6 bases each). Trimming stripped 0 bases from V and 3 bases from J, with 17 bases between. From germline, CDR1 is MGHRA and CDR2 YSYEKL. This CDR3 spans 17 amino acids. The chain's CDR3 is CASSQDLASGAKETQYF. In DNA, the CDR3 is TGCGCCAGCAGCCAAGATCTTGCCTCGGGGGCTAAAGAGACCCAGTACTTC.

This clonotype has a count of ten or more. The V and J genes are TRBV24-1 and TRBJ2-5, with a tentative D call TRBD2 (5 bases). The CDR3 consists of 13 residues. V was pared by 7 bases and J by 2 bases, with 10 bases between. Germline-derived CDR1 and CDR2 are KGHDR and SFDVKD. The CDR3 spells CATRSGAQETQYF. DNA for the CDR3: TGTGCCACCAGGAGCGGAGCTCAAGAGACCCAGTACTTC.

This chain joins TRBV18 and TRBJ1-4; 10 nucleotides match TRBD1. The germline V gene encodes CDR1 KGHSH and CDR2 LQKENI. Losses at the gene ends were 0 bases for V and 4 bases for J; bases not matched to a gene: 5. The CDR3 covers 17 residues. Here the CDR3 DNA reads TGTGCCAGCTCACCACCCGGGACAGGGGAGTTTAATGAAAAACTGTTTTTT. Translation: CASSPPGTGEFNEKLFF.

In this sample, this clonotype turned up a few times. For the CDR3, the DNA is TGTGCCAGCAGCTTTATGTCAGTCCTAGCCAAAAACATTCAGTACTTC. Its translation is CASSFMSVLAKNIQYF. The chain links TRBV7-8 to TRBJ2-4; D remains ambiguous. The CDR3 length is 16 residues. Germline loops: CDR1 SGHVS, CDR2 FQNEAQ. V was cut by 3 bases and J by 0 bases, with 12 bases left in between.